This T cell receptor (beta chain) was identified during a study of cytomegalovirus exposure and HLA in healthy donors. Trimming took off 6 bases at V and 4 bases at J, with 18 bases between the two ends. This CDR3 has 15 residues. CDR1 and CDR2 from the germline V gene are SGHTA and FQGTGA. Primers included in the PCR were 60 Vbeta and 13 Jbeta primers. The assay was immunoSEQ multiplex PCR, and TCRdb's table has in-frame clones only and misses some. Here the sample spans tens of thousands of clones, about 70% being singletons. This chain uses TRBV7-3 with TRBJ1-2; D not resolved. This sequence originates from a woman under 40 in good health and CMV-seronegative. The sample taken for sequencing was PBMCs. The CDR3 loop is CASSPSGTNLYGYTF. CDR3 DNA: TGTGCCAGCAGTCCCTCAGGTACCAACCTCTATGGCTACACCTTC.